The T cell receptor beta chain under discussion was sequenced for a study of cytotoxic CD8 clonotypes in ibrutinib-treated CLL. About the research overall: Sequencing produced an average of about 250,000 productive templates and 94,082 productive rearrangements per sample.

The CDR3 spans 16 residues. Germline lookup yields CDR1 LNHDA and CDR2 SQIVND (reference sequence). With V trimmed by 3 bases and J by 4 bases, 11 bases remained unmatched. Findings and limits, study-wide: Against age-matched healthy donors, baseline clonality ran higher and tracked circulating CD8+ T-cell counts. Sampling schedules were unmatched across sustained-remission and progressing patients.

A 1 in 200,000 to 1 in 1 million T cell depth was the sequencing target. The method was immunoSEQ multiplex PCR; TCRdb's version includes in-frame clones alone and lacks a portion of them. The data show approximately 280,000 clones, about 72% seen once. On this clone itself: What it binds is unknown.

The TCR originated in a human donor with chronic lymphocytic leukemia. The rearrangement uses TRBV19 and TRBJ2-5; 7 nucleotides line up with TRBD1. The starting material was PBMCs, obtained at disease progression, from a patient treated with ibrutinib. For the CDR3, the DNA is TGTGCCAGTAGTATCGGAACAGGGGTTTGGGGAGAGACCCAGTACTTC. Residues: CASSIGTGVWGETQYF.